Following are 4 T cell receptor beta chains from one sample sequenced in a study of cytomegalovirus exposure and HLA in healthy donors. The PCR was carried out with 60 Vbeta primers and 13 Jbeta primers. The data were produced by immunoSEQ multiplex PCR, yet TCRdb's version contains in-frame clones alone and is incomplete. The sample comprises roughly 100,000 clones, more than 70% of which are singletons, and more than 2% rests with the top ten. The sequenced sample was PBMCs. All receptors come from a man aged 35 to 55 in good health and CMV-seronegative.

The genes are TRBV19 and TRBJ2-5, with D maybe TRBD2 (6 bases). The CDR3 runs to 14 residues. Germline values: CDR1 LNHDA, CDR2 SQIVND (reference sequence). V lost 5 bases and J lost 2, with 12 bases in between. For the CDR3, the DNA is TGTGCCAGTAGTGGCGGGGATATTCAAGAGACCCAGTACTTC. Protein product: CASSGGDIQETQYF.

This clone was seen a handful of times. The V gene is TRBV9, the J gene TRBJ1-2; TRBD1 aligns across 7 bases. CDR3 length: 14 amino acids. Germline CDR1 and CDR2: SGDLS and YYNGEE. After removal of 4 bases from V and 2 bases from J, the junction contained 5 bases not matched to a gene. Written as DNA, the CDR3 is TGTGCCAGCAGCAAACCGGGACAGAACTATGGCTACACCTTC. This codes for CASSKPGQNYGYTF.

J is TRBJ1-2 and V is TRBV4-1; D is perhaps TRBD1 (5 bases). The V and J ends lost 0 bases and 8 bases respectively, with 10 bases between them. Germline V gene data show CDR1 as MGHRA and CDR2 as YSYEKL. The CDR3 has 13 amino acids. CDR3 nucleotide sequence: TGCGCCAGCAGCCAAGATCCGGGGGTAGGCTACACCTTC. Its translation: CASSQDPGVGYTF.

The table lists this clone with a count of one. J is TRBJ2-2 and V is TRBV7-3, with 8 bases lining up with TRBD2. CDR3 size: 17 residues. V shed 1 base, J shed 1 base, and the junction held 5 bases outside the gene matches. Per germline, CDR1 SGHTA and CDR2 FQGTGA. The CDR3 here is CASSLNPAGENTGELFF. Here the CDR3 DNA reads TGTGCCAGCAGCTTAAACCCAGCGGGGGAGAACACCGGGGAGCTGTTTTTT.